This TCR beta chain was found in a study of regulatory T cells in long-lasting Graves disease (dated by TCRdb to the early 2020s). Regarding the research as a whole: Persistent Graves' disease was defined as antithyroid drug treatment for over 5 years with persistently positive TSH receptor autoantibodies. Peripheral blood TCR sequencing and RNA sequencing compared persistent Graves' disease patients with newly diagnosed Graves' disease patients. The study was registered as a clinical trial and conducted in China. TCR sequencing covered 13 persistent and 20 or so newly diagnosed Graves' disease patients, 33 samples in total. On average, persistent Graves' disease patients in the clinical cohort had been on antithyroid drugs for approximately ten years.

The CDR3 spans 13 residues, from the cysteine through the phenylalanine. CDR3 DNA is the only sequence kept; it has 39 bases, read in frame from the first base. For CDR1 and CDR2, the germline V gene lists SQVTM and ANQGSEA. Relative to germline, V is 6 bases shorter and J is 4 bases shorter, with 15 bases between their ends. This clonotype was counted at least ten times. Its specific antigen is unknown. No quality values exist for individual bases; no much larger clone is one base distant. Library method: multiplex PCR. For sequencing, an Illumina HiSeq 4000 was employed. TCR beta libraries were built with iRepertoire HTBI primers and Arm-PCR amplification of CDR3 regions. Gel purification was performed on PCR products prior to sequencing. The authors' pipeline ran thus. A total of around 59 TRBV and approximately 13 TRBJ segments were identified across samples and were used for gene usage analysis of CDR3 amino acid clonotypes. Filtered high-quality paired reads were merged into contigs using COPE and FqMerger. Contigs were aligned with BLAST to IMGT TRBV, TRBD and TRBJ reference genes, and CDR3 was defined per IMGT. Clonotypes above 0.1% frequency were classified as highly expanded clones. Repertoire diversity was measured by Shannon entropy, and V-J evenness by the Gini coefficient. A clonotype found in more than one individual was treated as public. The public reads were reprocessed in TCRdb via fastp at Q25 and MiXCR, keeping in-frame beta chains. Under each unique CDR3 protein, matching rows form one entry showing the most common genes and DNA. TCRdb, not the original authors, processed these V and J calls. For this sample the table gives 500,000 to 800,000 distinct CDR3 sequences, of which roughly 30% were detected only once. The ten biggest clones cover around 42% of the sample.

On the study overall, not on this receptor specifically: Only the TCR beta chain was sequenced and analyzed. Peripheral blood alone was examined, since thyroid tissue, which constituted the primary lesion, could not be accessed. As a limitation, the authors acknowledged that the small sample size may reduce accuracy. More public clonotypes were shared among persistent patients (around 2,600) than among newly diagnosed patients (just under 1,000). Compared with newly diagnosed patients, patients with persistent Graves' disease had lower TCR Shannon entropy and fewer highly expanded clones, which suggests clonal expansion. Preferential use of TRBV28, TRBJ1-2 and TRBJ2-5 was observed in persistent disease, whereas TRBV20-1 and TRBJ2-1 were favored in newly diagnosed disease.

Read against the paper, the sample's time point label means: persistent/refractory GD, antithyroid drugs over 5 years with positive TRAb. For both TCR sequencing and RNA sequencing, RNA was extracted from PBMCs using TRIzol. The diagnosis of Graves' disease was made according to American Thyroid Association guidelines. Recruitment of patients was carried out at an endocrinology department in Xi'an, China. Each patient gave roughly 10 milliliters of peripheral blood, collected in an EDTA anticoagulant tube. Ficoll Paque Plus density gradient separation was used to isolate PBMCs, and no further T cell sorting was performed. An Agilent 2100 Bioanalyzer and agarose gel were used to check RNA quality, while a NanoDrop 2000 measured RNA concentration.

This specimen was peripheral blood mononuclear cells (PBMCs), taken when the disease was refractory, from a patient treated with antithyroid drugs. This TCR derives from a female donor with Graves disease. This receptor chain uses TRBV29-1 and TRBJ1-2; the D gene assignment is ambiguous. CDR3 loop: CSVPLAGIYGYTF. The DNA sequence reads TGCAGCGTCCCCCTGGCAGGAATCTATGGCTACACCTTC.